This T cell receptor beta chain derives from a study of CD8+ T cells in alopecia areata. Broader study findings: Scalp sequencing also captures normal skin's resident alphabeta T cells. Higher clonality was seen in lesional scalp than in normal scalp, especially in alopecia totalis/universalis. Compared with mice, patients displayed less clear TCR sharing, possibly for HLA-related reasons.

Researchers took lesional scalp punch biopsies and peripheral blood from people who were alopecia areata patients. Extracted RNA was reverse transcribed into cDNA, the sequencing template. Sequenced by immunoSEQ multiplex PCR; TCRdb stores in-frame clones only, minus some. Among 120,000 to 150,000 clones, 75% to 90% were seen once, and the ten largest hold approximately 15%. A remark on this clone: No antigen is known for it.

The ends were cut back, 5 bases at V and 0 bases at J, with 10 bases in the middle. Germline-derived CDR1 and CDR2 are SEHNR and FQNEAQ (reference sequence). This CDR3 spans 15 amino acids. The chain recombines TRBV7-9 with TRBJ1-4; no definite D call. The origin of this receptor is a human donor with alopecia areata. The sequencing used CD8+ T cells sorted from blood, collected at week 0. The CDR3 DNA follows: TGTGCCAGCAGCGTCGACCATACAACTAATGAAAAACTGTTTTTT. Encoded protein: CASSVDHTTNEKLFF.